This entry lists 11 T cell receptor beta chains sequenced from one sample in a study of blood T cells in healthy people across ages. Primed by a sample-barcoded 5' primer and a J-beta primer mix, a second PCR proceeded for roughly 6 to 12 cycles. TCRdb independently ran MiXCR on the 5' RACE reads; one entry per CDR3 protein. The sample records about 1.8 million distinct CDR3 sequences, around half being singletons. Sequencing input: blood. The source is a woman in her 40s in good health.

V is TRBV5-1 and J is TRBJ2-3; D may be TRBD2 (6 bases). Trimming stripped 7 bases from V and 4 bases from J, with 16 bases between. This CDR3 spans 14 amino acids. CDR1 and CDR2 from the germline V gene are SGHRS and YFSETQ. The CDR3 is CASFEQGGSDTQYF. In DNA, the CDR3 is TGCGCCAGCTTCGAGCAGGGAGGCTCAGATACGCAGTATTTT.

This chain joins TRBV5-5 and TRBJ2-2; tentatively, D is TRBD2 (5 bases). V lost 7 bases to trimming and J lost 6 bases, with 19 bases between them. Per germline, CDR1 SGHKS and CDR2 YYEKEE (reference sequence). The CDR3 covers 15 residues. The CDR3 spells CASSVRELLAGELFF. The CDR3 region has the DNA TGTGCCAGCTCCGTGAGGGAGCTACTGGCCGGGGAGCTGTTTTTT.

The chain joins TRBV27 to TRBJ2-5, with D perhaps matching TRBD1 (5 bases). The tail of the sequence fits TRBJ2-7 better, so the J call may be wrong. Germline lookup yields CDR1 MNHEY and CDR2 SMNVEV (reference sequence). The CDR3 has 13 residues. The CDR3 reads CASSWQGAYEQYF. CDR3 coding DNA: TGTGCCAGCAGTTGGCAGGGTGCCTACGAGCAGTACTTC.

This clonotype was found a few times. CDR3 in amino acids: CASSPTSGDYNEQFF. CDR3 bases: TGTGCCAGCAGCCCGACTAGCGGGGACTACAATGAGCAGTTCTTC. The rearrangement links TRBV7-9 to TRBJ2-1, with 11 bases matching TRBD2. The CDR3 is made up of 15 amino acids. The V gene end was trimmed by 5 bases and the J gene end by 3 bases; junction bases not matched to a gene: 3. CDR1 is SEHNR and CDR2 is FQNEAQ in the germline V gene (reference sequence).

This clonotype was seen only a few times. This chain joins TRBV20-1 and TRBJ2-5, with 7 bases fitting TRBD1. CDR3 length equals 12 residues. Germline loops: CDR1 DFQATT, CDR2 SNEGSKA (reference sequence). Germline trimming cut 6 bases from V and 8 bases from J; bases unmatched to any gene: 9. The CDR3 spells CSAEGAALTQYF. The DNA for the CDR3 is TGCAGTGCCGAGGGGGCGGCACTAACCCAGTACTTC.

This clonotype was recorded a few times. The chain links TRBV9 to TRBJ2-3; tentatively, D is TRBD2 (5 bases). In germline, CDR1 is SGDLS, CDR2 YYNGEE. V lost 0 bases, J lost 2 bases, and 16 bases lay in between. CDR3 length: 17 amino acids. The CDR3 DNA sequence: TGTGCCAGCAGCGTAGGGGGTCAGGCAGCGGCCACAGATACGCAGTATTTT. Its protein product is CASSVGGQAAATDTQYF.

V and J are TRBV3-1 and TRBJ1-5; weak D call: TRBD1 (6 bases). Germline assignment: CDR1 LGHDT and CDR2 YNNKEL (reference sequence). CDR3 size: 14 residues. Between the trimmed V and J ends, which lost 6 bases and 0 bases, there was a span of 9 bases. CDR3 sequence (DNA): TGTGCCAGCAGTCAGGGACATAGCAATCAGCCCCAGCATTTT. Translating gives CASSQGHSNQPQHF.

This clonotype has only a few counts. CDR3 region: CASSWTRADNEQFF. The CDR3 nucleotides read TGTGCCAGCAGTTGGACCAGAGCGGACAATGAGCAGTTCTTC. The chain combines TRBV6-5 with TRBJ2-1, with a weak D call TRBD2 (5 bases). CDR3 size: 14 residues. The germline gives CDR1 MNHEY, CDR2 SVGAGI. V was shortened by 4 bases and J by 5 bases, with 12 bases between the two germline ends.

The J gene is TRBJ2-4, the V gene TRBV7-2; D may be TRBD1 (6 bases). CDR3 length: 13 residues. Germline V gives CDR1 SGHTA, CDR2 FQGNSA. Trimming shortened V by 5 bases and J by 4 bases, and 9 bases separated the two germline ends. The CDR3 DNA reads TGTGCCAGCAGCACCGGACAGAAAAACATTCAGTACTTC. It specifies CASSTGQKNIQYF.

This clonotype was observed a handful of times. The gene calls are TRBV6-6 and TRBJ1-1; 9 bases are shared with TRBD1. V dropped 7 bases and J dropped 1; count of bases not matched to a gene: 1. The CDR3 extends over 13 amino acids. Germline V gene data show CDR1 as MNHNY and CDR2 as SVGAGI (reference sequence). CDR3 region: CASTDRGNTEAFF. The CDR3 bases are TGTGCCAGCACGGACAGGGGGAACACTGAAGCTTTCTTT.

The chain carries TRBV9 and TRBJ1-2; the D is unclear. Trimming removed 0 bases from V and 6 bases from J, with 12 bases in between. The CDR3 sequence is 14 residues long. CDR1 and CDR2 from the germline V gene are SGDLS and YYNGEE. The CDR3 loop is CASSVGGGNDGYTF. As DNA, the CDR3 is TGTGCCAGCAGCGTAGGTGGTGGGAACGATGGCTACACCTTC.